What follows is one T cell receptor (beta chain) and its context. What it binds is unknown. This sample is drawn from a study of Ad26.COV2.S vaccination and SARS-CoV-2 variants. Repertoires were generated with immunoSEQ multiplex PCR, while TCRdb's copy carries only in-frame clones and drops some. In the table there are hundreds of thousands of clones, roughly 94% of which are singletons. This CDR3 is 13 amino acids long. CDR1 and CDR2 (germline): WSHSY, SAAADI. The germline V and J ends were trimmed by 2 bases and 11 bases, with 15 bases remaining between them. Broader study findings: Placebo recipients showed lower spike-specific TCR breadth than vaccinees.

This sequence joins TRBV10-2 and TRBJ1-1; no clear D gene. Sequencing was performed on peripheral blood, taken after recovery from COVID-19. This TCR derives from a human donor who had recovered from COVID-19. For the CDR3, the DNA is TGCGCCAGCAGTGAGATAGGCGGGCGTTGGGCTTTCTTT. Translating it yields CASSEIGGRWAFF.